The sequence of this T cell receptor beta chain was determined in a study of blood T cell repertoires in COVID-19. Study at large: Acute-phase and convalescent COVID-19 samples originated in the United States, Italy and Spain. T cells, B-cell-depleted T cells, or PBMCs provided the cDNA or gDNA that served as material.

The V gene lost 4 bases and the J gene lost 0 bases, with 12 bases spanning the gap. Germline V lookup: CDR1 LNHDA, CDR2 SQIVND (reference sequence). CDR3 length equals 15 residues. Original handling: Amplified reference gene primers provided the basis for estimating nucleated cell counts. Generated by immunoSEQ multiplex PCR, the TCRdb table keeps only in-frame clones and is missing some. V and J calls plus clone size are reproduced from that table; the DNA served to infer D and trimming. The data show about 61,000 clones, roughly 86% seen once. Sequencing was done on a sample of peripheral blood. The TCR was taken from a woman aged 45-65 years with active or convalescent COVID-19. V and J are TRBV19 and TRBJ2-5; maybe TRBD1 (5 bases). The CDR3 region has the DNA TGTGCCAGTAGTAAGAGGCCAGGGAACCAAGAGACCCAGTACTTC. It translates to CASSKRPGNQETQYF.